This entry features one T cell receptor beta chain sequence. Antigen unknown. The data belong to a study of cytomegalovirus exposure and HLA in healthy donors. For the study at large: In an early release, HLA-typed donors contributed approximately 80 million unique TCR sequences. Findings and limits, study-wide: Most TCR sequences proved rare, with some public TCRs found in many donors. Associated with cytomegalovirus, according to the listing, were around 170 TCR beta chains. Sequencing artifact likely explains a cluster of highly shared sequence variants.

PCR employed 60 Vbeta and 13 Jbeta primers. Libraries were prepared by immunoSEQ multiplex PCR; TCRdb keeps only in-frame clonotypes and omits some of them. The sample totals approximately 100,000 clones. CDR3 length equals 15 residues. V shed 4 bases, J shed 7 bases, and the junction held 4 bases outside the gene matches. The germline gives CDR1 SGHNT, CDR2 YYREEE (reference sequence). This TCR came from a man in his fifties in good health and CMV-seropositive. The chain combines TRBV5-4 with TRBJ2-1; 14 bases match TRBD2. Sequencing was done on a sample of PBMCs. CDR3 bases: TGTGCCAGCAGCACCGGGACTAGCGGGGGAAATGAGCAGTTCTTC. Amino acids: CASSTGTSGGNEQFF.